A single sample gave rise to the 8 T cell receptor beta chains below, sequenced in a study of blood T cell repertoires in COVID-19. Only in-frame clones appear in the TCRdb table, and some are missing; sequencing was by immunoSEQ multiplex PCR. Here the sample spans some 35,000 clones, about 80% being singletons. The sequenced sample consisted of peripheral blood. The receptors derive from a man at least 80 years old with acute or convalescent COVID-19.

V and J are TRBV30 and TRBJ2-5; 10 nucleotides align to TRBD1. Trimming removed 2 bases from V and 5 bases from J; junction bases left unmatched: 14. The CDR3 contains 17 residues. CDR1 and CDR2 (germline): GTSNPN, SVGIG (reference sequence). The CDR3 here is CAWSRDRGLGEEETQYF. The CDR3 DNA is TGTGCCTGGAGTCGGGACAGGGGATTGGGGGAAGAGGAGACCCAGTACTTC.

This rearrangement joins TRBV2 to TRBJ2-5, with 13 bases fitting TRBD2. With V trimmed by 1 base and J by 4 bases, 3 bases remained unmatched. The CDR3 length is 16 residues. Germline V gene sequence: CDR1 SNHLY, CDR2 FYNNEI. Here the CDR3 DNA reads TGTGCCAGCAGTGAAGGTTGGACTAGCGGGGGAGAGACCCAGTACTTC. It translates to CASSEGWTSGGETQYF.

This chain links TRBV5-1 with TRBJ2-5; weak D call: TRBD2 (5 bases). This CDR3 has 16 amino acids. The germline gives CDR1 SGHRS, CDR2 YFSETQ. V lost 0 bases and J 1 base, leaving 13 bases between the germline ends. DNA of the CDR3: TGCGCCAGCAGCTTGGCCGGAGGTTCGTTCCAAGAGACCCAGTACTTC. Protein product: CASSLAGGSFQETQYF.

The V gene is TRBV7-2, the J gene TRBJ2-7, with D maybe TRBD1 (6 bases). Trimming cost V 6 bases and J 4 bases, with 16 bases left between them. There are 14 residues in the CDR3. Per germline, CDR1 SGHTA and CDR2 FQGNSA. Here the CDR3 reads CASRSPGQLYEQYF. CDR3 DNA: TGTGCCAGCAGATCCCCGGGACAACTATACGAGCAGTACTTC.

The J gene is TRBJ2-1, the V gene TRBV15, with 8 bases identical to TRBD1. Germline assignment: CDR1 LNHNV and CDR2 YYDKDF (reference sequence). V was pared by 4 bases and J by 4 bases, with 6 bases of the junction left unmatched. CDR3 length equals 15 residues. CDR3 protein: CATSTGTGFYNEQFF. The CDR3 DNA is TGTGCCACCAGCACCGGGACAGGATTTTACAATGAGCAGTTCTTC.

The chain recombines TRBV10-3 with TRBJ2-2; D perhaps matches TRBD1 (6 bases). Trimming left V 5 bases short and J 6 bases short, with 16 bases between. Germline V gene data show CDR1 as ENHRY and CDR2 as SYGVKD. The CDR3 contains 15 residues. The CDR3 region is CAISPGTRNSGELFF. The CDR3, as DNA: TGTGCCATCAGTCCCGGGACACGAAATTCCGGGGAGCTGTTTTTT.

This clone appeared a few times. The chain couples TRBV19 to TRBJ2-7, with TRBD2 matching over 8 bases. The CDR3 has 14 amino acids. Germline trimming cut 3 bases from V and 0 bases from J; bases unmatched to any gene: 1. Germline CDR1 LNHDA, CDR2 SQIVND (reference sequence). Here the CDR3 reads CASSISGNSYEQYF. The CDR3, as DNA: TGTGCCAGTAGTATTAGCGGGAACTCCTACGAGCAGTACTTC.

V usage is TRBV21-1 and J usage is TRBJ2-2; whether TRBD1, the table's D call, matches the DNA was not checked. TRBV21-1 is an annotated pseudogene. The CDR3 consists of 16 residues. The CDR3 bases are TGTGCCAGCAGCAACACACAGGGGGCGGGCACCGGGGAGCTGTTTTTT. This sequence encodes CASSNTQGAGTGELFF.